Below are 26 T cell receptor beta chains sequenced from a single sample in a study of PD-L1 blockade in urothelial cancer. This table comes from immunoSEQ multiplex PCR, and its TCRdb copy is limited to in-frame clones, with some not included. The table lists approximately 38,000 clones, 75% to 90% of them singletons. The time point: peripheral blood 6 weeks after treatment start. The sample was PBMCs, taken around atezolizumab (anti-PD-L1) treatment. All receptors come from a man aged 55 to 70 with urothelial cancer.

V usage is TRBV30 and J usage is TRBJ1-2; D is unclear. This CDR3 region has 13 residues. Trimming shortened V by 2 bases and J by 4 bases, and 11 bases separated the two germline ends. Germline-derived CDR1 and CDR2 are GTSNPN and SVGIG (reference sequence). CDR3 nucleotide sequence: TGTGCCTGGAGTCCCCACAGTAGCTATGGCTACACCTTC. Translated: CAWSPHSSYGYTF. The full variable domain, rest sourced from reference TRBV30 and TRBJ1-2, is SQTIHQWPATLVQPVGSPLSLECTVEGTSNPNLYWYRQAAGRGLQLLFYSVGIGQISSEVPQNLSASRPQDRQFILSSKKLLLSDSGFYLCAWSPHSSYGYTFGSGTRLTVV.

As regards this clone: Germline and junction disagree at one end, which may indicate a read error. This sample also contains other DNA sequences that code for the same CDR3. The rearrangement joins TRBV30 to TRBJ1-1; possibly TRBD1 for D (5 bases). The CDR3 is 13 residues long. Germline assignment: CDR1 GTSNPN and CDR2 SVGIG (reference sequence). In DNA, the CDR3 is TGTGCCTGGAGTCCACAGGCTGGAACTGAGGCTTTCTTT. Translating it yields CAWSPQAGTEAFF.

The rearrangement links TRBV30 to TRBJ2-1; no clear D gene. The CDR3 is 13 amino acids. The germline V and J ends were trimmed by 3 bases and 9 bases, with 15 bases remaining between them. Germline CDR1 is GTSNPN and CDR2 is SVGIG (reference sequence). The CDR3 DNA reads TGTGCCTGGAGCGCGGAACGACTTGGTGAGCAGTTCTTC. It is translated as CAWSAERLGEQFF.

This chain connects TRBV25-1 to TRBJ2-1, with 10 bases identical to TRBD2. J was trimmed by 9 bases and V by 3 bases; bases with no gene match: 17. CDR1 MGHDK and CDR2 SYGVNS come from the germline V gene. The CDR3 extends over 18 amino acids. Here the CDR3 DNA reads TGTGCCAGCAGTGACCCCTCCAGGGCTAGCGGGAGATCGGGTGAGCAGTTCTTC. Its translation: CASSDPSRASGRSGEQFF.

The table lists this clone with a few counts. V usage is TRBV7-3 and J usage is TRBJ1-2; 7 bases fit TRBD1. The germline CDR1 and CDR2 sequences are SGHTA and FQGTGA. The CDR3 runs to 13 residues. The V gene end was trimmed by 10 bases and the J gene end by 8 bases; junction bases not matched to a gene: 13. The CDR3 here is CATGDPTGSGYTF. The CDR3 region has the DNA TGTGCCACGGGGGACCCGACAGGGAGCGGCTACACCTTC.

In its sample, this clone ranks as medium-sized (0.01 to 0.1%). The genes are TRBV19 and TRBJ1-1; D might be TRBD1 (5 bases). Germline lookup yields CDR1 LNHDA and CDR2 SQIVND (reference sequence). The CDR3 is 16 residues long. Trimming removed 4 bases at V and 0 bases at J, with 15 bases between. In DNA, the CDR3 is TGTGCCAGTAGTACAGACTGGGGAGGGGTGAACACTGAAGCTTTCTTT. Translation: CASSTDWGGVNTEAFF.

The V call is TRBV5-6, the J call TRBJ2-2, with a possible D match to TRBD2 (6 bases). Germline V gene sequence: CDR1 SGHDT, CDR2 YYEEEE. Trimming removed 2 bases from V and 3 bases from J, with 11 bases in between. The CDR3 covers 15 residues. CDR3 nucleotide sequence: TGTGCCAGCAGCTTTCTAGGGACTTACACCGGGGAGCTGTTTTTT. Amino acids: CASSFLGTYTGELFF. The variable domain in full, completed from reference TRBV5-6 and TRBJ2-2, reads DAGVTQSPTHLIKTRGQQVTLRCSPKSGHDTVSWYQQALGQGPQFIFQYYEEEERQRGNFPDRFSGHQFPNYSSELNVNALLLGDSALYLCASSFLGTYTGELFFGEGSRLTVL.

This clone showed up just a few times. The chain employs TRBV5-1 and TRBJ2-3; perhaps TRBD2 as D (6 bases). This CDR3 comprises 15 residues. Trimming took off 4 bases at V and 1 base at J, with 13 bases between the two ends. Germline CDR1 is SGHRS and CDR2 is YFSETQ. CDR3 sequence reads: CASSGGLVGTDTQYF. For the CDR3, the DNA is TGCGCCAGCAGCGGGGGACTCGTAGGCACAGATACGCAGTATTTT.

The CDR3 DNA reads TGTGCCAGCAGACGAGGGGGCTCCTATAATTCACCCCTCCACTTT. Encoded protein: CASRRGGSYNSPLHF. V and J are TRBV5-8 and TRBJ1-6, with a tentative D call TRBD1 (6 bases). Germline CDR1 SGHTS, CDR2 YDEGEE. This CDR3 is built from 15 residues. Trimming removed 5 bases at V and 0 bases at J, with 9 bases between.

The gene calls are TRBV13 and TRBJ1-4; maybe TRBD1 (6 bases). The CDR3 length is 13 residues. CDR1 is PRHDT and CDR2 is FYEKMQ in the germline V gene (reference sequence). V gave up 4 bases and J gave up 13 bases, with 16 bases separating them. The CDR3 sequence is CASSSGHYSGLFF. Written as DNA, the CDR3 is TGTGCCAGCAGCTCGGGACATTATTCTGGACTGTTTTTT.

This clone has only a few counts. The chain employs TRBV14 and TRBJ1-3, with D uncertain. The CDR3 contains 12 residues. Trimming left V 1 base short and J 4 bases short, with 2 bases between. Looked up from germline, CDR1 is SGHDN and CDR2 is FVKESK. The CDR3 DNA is TGTGCCAGCAGCCAAGCAGGAAACACCATATATTTT. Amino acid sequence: CASSQAGNTIYF.

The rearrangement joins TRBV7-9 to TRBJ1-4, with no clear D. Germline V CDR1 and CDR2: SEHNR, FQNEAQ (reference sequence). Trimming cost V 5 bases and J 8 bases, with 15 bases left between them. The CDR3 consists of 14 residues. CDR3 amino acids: CASSASGGMEKLFF. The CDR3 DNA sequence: TGTGCCAGCAGCGCCTCTGGCGGGATGGAAAAACTGTTTTTT.

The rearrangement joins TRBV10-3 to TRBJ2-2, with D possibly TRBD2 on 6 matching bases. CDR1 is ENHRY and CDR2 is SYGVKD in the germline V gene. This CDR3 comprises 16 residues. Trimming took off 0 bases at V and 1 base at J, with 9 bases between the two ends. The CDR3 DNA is TGTGCCATCAGTGAGTCGACGGGAGTGAACACCGGGGAGCTGTTTTTT. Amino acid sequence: CAISESTGVNTGELFF.

Written as DNA, the CDR3 is TGTGCCAGCAGCAGCGGACGAGGAGGCTACACCTTC. Residues: CASSSGRGGYTF. The chain employs TRBV27 and TRBJ1-2; the D is unclear. V gave up 6 bases and J gave up 8 bases, with 13 bases separating them. The germline gives CDR1 MNHEY, CDR2 SMNVEV (reference sequence). The CDR3 is 12 amino acids.

Here the CDR3 DNA reads TGTGCCAGCGCCGGGACAGGGGTCGGCTACACCTTC. It encodes CASAGTGVGYTF. The V and J genes are TRBV27 and TRBJ1-2; 10 positions match TRBD1. CDR1 is MNHEY and CDR2 is SMNVEV in the germline V gene (reference sequence). Losses at the gene ends were 8 bases for V and 8 bases for J; bases not matched to a gene: 5. This CDR3 is 12 amino acids long.

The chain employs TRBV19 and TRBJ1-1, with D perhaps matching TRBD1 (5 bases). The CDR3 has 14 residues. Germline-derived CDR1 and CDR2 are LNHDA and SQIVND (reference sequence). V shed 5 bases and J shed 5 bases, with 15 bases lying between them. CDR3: CASSGQGFRTEAFF. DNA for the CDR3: TGTGCCAGTAGTGGGCAGGGATTTCGGACTGAAGCTTTCTTT.

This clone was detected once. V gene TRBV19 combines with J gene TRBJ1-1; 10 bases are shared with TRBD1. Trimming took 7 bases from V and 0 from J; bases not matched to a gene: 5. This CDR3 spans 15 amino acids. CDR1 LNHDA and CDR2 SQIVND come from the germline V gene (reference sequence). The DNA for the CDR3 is TGTGCCAGTACGAGGACAGGGGGGATGAACACTGAAGCTTTCTTT. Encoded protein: CASTRTGGMNTEAFF.

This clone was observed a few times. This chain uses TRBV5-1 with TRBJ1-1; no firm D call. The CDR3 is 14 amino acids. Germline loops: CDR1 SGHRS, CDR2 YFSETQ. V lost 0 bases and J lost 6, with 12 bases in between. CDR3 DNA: TGCGCCAGCAGCTTGGTAGGGAGCGCCCCTGAAGCTTTCTTT. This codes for CASSLVGSAPEAFF.

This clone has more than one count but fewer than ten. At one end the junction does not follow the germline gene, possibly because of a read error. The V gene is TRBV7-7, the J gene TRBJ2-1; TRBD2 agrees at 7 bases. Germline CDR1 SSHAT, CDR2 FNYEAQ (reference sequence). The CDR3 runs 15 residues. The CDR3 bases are TGTGCTAGCAGCTTTGGCCTAGCGGCGTACAATGAGCAGTTCTTC. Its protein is CASSFGLAAYNEQFF.

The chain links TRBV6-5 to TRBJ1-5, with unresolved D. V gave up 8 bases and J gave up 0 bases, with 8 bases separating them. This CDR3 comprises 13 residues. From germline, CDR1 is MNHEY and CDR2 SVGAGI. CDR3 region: CASLDNSNQPQHF. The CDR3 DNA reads TGTGCCAGCCTAGATAATAGCAATCAGCCCCAGCATTTT.

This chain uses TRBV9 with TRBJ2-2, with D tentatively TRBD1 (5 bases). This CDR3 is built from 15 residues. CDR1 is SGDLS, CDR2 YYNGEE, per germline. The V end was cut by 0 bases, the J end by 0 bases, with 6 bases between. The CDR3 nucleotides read TGTGCCAGCAGCGTAGGGGGCGCGAACACCGGGGAGCTGTTTTTT. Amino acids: CASSVGGANTGELFF.

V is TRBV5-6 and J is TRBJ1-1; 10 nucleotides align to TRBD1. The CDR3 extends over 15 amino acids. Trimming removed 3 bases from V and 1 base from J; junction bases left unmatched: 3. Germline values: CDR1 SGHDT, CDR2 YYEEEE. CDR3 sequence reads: CASSWGDRGNTEAFF. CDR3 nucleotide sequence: TGTGCCAGCAGCTGGGGGGACAGGGGGAACACTGAAGCTTTCTTT.

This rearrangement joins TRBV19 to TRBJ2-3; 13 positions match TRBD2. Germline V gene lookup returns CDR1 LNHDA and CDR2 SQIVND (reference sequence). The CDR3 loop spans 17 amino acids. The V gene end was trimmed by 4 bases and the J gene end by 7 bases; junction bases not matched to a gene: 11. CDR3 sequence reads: CASSKTSGGIPPHTQYF. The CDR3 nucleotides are TGTGCCAGTAGTAAGACTAGCGGGGGGATACCGCCCCATACGCAGTATTTT. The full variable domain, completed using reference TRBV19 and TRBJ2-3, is DGGITQSPKYLFRKEGQNVTLSCEQNLNHDAMYWYRQDPGQGLRLIYYSQIVNDFQKGDIAEGYSVSREKKESFPLTVTSAQKNPTAFYLCASSKTSGGIPPHTQYFGPGTRLTVL.

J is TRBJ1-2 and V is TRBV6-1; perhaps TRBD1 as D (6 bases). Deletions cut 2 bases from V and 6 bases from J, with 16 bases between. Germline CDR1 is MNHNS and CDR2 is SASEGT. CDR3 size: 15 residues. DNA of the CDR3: TGTGCCAGCAGTGAACGCCCCGGCGGGGGGCATGGCTACACCTTC. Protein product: CASSERPGGGHGYTF.

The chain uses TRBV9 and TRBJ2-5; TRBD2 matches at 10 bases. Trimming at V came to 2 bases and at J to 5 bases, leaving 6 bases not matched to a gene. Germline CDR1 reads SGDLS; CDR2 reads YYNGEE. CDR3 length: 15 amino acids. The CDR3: CASSVSGRPGETQYF. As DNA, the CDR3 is TGTGCCAGCAGCGTTAGCGGGAGGCCGGGGGAGACCCAGTACTTC.

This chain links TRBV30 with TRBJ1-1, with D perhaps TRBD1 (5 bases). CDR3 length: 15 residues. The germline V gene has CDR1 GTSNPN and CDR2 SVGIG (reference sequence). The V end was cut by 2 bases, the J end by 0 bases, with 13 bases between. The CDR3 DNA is TGTGCCTGGAGTCCGATCGACAGTCTGAACACTGAAGCTTTCTTT. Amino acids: CAWSPIDSLNTEAFF.